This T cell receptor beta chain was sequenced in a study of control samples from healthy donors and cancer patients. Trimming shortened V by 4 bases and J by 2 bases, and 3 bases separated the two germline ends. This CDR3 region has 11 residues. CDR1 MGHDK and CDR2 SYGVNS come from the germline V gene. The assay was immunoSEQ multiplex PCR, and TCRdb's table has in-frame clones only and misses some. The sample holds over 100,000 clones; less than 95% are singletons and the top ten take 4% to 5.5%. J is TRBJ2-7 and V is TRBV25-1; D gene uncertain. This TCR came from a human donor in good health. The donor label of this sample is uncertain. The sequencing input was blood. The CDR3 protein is CASSAAYEQYF. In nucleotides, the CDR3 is TGTGCCAGCAGTGCCGCCTACGAGCAGTACTTC.